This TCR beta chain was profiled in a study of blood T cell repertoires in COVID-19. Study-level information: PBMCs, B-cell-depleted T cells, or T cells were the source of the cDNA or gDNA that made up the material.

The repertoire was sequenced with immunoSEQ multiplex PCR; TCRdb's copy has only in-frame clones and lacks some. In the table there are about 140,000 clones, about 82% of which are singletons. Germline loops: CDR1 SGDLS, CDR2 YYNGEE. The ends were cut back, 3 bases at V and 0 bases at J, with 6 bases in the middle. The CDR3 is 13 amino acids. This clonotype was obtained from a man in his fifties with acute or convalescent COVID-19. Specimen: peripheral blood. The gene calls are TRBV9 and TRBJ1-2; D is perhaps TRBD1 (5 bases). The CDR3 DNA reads TGTGCCAGCAGCGGACAGCCTAACTATGGCTACACCTTC. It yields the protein CASSGQPNYGYTF. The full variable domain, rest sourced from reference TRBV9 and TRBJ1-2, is DSGVTQTPKHLITATGQRVTLRCSPRSGDLSVYWYQQSLDQGLQFLIQYYNGEERAKGNILERFSAQQFPDLHSELNLSSLELGDSALYFCASSGQPNYGYTFGSGTRLTVV.